The 7 T cell receptor beta chains given below trace back to one sample, sequenced in a study of Ad26.COV2.S vaccination and SARS-CoV-2 variants. Assay: immunoSEQ multiplex PCR; the TCRdb copy retains only in-frame clones and omits some. The sample comprises over 250,000 clones, roughly 86% of which are singletons, and around 3.5% rests with the top ten. Specified treatment: around 19 received Ad26.COV2.S at low or high dose, single or two shots; several received placebo; per-sample allocation not given. Sample collection was performed on day 63 after the first vaccine or placebo injection. The sample was peripheral blood, taken in a trial of Ad26.COV2.S vaccine versus placebo. These receptor sequences come from a person between 18 and 65 years old who received the Ad26.COV2.S COVID-19 vaccine or a placebo.

The rearrangement links TRBV19 to TRBJ2-2; TRBD2 matches 7 bases. V lost 6 bases and J lost 3; bases outside the gene matches: 10. From germline, CDR1 is LNHDA and CDR2 SQIVND (reference sequence). The CDR3 is 16 amino acids. CDR3 coding DNA: TGTGCCAGTAGATTTCTAGCGGAGCGGGACACCGGGGAGCTGTTTTTT. Its protein is CASRFLAERDTGELFF. Complete variable domain (other parts from reference TRBV19 and TRBJ2-2): DGGITQSPKYLFRKEGQNVTLSCEQNLNHDAMYWYRQDPGQGLRLIYYSQIVNDFQKGDIAEGYSVSREKKESFPLTVTSAQKNPTAFYLCASRFLAERDTGELFFGEGSRLTVL.

In nucleotides, the CDR3 is TGTGCCAGCAAGGACAGGGCACACTACAATGAGCAGTTCTTC. It translates to CASKDRAHYNEQFF. V usage is TRBV5-5 and J usage is TRBJ2-1; 8 bases are a match to TRBD1. The V gene's germline CDR1 is SGHKS and CDR2 YYEKEE (reference sequence). This CDR3 has 14 amino acids. Trimming took 6 bases from V and 3 from J; bases not matched to a gene: 5. Variable domain in full (rest from reference TRBV5-5 and TRBJ2-1): DAGVTQSPTHLIKTRGQQVTLRCSPISGHKSVSWYQQVLGQGPQFIFQYYEKEERGRGNFPDRFSARQFPNYSSELNVNALLLGDSALYLCASKDRAHYNEQFFGPGTRLTVL.

The V and J genes are TRBV6-5 and TRBJ1-2; 7 bases line up with TRBD1. Germline V gene data show CDR1 as MNHEY and CDR2 as SVGAGI. There are 13 residues in the CDR3. V dropped 8 bases and J dropped 5; count of bases not matched to a gene: 8. CDR3 in DNA: TGTGCCAGCGTTTCAGGGGGACTTTATGGCTACACCTTC. It translates to CASVSGGLYGYTF.

The chain links TRBV7-2 to TRBJ2-7; 8 bases agree with TRBD2. The CDR3 has 12 residues. Germline CDR1 reads SGHTA; CDR2 reads FQGNSA. The ends lost 5 bases at V and 4 bases at J; junction bases unmatched: 1. The CDR3 loop is CASSPGGYEQYF. The CDR3 region has the DNA TGTGCCAGCAGCCCGGGGGGGTACGAGCAGTACTTC.

The chain joins TRBV9 to TRBJ1-2; no reliable D call. Germline assignment: CDR1 SGDLS and CDR2 YYNGEE. Trimming removed 0 bases at V and 7 bases at J, with 16 bases between. The CDR3 consists of 15 residues. This CDR3 is CASSVVIQRRRGYTF. CDR3 nucleotide sequence: TGTGCCAGCAGCGTAGTAATCCAGAGAAGACGTGGCTACACCTTC.

This clone came up once. The V and J genes are TRBV5-1 and TRBJ2-6; the D is unclear. Trimming took 2 bases from V and 0 from J, leaving 9 bases between them. Looked up from germline, CDR1 is SGHRS and CDR2 is YFSETQ. There are 16 residues in the CDR3. The CDR3 bases are TGCGCCAGCAGCTTCGAAGGGTACTCTGGGGCCAACGTCCTGACTTTC. It codes for CASSFEGYSGANVLTF.

The rearrangement links TRBV6-5 to TRBJ2-7; 10 nucleotides match TRBD1. This CDR3 is built from 13 residues. CDR1 is MNHEY, CDR2 SVGAGI, per germline. Unmatched junction bases numbered 1, after V lost 6 bases and J lost 2 bases. CDR3 residues: CASRGTGAYEQYF. Here the CDR3 DNA reads TGTGCCAGCAGGGGGACAGGGGCCTACGAGCAGTACTTC.